This T cell receptor (beta chain) comes out of a study of shared clonotypes between healthy human individuals. Overall study results and limits: Sorted-subset samples were not fully sequenced, rarefaction indicated. When compared with the clonotypes that were shared by all four sorted-subset donors, the non-shared clonotypes turned out to have lower generation probabilities.

The length of the CDR3 is 14 residues. The germline V and J ends were trimmed by 7 bases and 6 bases, with 16 bases remaining between them. From germline, CDR1 is SGDLS and CDR2 YYNGEE. This clone was observed once. The antigen is undetermined. Over several immunoSEQ plates, each subset's genomic DNA was distributed in even portions. The assay was immunoSEQ multiplex PCR, and TCRdb's table has in-frame clones only and misses some. The repertoire has a few million clones, around 95% of them found once; the top ten carry more than 0.1%. The source material was naive CD4+ T cells sorted from blood. Subset described: CD45RA+ positively selected. V and J are TRBV9 and TRBJ2-2; the D gene is possibly TRBD2 (5 bases). This receptor was identified in a man aged 18-30 years in good health. The CDR3 region is CASRLTGRAGELFF. The CDR3 bases are TGTGCCAGCCGCCTAACGGGAAGGGCCGGGGAGCTGTTTTTT.